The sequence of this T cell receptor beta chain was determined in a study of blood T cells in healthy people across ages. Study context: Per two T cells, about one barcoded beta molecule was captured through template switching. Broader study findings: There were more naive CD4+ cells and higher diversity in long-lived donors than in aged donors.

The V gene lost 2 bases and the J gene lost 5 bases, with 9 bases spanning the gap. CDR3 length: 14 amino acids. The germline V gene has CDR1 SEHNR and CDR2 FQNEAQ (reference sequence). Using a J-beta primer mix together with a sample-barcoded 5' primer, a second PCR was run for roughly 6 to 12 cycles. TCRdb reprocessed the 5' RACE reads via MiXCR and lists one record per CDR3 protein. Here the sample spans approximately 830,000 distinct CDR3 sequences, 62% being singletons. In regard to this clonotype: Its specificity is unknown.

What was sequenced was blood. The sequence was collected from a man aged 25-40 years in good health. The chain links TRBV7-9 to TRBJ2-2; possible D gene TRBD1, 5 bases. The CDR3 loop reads CASSLRQFTGELFF. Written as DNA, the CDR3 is TGTGCCAGCAGCTTAAGACAGTTTACCGGGGAGCTGTTTTTT.